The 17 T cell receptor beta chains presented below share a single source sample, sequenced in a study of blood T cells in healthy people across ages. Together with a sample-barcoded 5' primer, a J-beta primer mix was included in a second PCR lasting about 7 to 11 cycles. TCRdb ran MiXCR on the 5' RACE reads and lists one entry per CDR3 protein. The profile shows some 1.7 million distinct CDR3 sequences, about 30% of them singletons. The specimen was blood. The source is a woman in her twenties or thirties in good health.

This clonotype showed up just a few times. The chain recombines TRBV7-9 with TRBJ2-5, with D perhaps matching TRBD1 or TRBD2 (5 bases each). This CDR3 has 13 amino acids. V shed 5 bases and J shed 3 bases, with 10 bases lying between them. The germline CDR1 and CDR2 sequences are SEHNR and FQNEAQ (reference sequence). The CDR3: CASSGGVEETQYF. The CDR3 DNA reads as TGTGCCAGCAGCGGGGGAGTGGAAGAGACCCAGTACTTC. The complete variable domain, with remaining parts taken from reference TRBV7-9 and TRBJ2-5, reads DTGVSQNPRHKITKRGQNVTFRCDPISEHNRLYWYRQTLGQGPEFLTYFQNEAQLEKSRLLSDRFSAERPKGSFSTLEIQRTEQGDSAMYLCASSGGVEETQYFGPGTRLLVL.

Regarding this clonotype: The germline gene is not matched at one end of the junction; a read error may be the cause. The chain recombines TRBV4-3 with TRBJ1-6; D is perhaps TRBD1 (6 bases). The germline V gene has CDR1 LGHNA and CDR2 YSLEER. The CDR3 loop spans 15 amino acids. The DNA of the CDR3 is TGCACCAGCAGCCAAGGGAGGGGGGCGGATTCACCCCTCCACTTT. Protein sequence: CTSSQGRGADSPLHF.

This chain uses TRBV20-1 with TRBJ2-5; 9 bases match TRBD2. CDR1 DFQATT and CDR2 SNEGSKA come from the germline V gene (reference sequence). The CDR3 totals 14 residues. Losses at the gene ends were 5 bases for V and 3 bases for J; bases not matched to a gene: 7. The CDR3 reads CSALRRGGEETQYF. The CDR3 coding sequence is TGCAGTGCTCTCCGGCGGGGGGGGGAAGAGACCCAGTACTTC.

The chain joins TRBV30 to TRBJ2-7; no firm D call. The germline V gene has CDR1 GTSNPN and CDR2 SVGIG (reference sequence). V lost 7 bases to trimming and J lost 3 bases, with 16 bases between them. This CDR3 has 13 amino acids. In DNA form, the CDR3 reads TGTGCCTTGTCTATTGGTCTCGACTACGAGCAGTACTTC. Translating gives CALSIGLDYEQYF.

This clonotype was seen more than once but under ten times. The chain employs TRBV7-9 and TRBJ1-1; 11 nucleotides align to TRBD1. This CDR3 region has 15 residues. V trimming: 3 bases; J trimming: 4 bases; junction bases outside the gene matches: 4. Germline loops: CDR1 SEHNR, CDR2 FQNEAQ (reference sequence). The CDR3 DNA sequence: TGTGCCAGCAGCTTTCCGGGACAGGGGGTCACTGAAGCTTTCTTT. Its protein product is CASSFPGQGVTEAFF.

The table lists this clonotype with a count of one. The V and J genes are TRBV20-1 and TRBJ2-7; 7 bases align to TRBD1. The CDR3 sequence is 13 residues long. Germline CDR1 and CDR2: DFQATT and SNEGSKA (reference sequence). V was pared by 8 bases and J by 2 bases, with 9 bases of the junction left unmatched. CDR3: CSTNRQGPYEQYF. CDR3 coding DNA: TGCAGTACTAACCGACAGGGCCCCTACGAGCAGTACTTC.

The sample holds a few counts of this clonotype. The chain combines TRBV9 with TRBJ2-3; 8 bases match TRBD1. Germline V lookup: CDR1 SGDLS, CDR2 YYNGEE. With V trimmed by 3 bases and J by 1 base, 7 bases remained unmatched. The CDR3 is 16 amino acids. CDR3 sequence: CASSDYGGQGTDTQYF. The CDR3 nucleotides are TGTGCCAGCAGCGATTACGGGGGACAGGGCACAGATACGCAGTATTTT. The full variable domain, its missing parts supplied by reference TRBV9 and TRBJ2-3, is DSGVTQTPKHLITATGQRVTLRCSPRSGDLSVYWYQQSLDQGLQFLIQYYNGEERAKGNILERFSAQQFPDLHSELNLSSLELGDSALYFCASSDYGGQGTDTQYFGPGTRLTVL.

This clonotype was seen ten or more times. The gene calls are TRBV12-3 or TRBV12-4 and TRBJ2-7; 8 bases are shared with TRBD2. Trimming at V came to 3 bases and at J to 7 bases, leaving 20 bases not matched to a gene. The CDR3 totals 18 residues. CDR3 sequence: CASSLFSGGSPGLGEQYF. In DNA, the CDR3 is TGTGCCAGCAGTTTGTTCAGCGGGGGTTCCCCGGGTTTGGGGGAGCAGTACTTC.

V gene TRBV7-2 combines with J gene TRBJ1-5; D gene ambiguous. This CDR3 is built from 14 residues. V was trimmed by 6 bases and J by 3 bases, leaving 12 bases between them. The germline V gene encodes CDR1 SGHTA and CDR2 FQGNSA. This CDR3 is CASSSTRDNQPQHF. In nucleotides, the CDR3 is TGTGCCAGCAGTTCAACACGCGACAATCAGCCCCAGCATTTT.

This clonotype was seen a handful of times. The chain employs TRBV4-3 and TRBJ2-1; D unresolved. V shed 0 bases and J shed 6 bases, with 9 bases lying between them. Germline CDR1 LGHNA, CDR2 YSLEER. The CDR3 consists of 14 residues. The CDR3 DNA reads TGCGCCAGCAGCCAAGATCAACGCGGCAATGAGCAGTTCTTC. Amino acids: CASSQDQRGNEQFF.

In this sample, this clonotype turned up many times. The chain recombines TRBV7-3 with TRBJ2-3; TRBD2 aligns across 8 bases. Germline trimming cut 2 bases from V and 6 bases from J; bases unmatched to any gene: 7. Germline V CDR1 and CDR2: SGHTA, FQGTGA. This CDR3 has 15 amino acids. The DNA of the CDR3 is TGTGCCAGCAGCTTAGAAGGGACTAGATCCGATACGCAGTATTTT. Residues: CASSLEGTRSDTQYF.

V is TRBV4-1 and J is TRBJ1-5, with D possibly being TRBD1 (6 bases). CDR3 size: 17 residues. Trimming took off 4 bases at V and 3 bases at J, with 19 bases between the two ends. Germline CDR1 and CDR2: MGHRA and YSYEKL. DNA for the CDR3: TGCGCCAGCAGCCTGGCGGGGGAAACGGGGGCCAATCAGCCCCAGCATTTT. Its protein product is CASSLAGETGANQPQHF.

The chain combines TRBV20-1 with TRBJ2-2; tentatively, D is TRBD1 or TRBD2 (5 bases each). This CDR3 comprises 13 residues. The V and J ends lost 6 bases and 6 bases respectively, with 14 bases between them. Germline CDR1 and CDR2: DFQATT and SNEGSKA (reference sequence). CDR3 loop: CSALLREPGELFF. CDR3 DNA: TGCAGTGCCCTCCTCAGGGAGCCCGGGGAGCTGTTTTTT.

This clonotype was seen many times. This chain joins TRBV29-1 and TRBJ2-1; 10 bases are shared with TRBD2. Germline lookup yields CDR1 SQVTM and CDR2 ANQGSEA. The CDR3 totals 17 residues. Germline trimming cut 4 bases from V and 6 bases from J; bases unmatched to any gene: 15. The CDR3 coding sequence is TGCAGCGTTGCAACCCTCGAGAGGGCTAGCGGGGGCAATGAGCAGTTCTTC. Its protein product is CSVATLERASGGNEQFF.

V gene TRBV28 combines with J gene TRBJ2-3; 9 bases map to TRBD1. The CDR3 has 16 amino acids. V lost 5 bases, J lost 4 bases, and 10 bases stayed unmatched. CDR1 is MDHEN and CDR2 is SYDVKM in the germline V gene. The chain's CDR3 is CASSTSGQGISDTQYF. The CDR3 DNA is TGTGCCAGCAGTACAAGCGGACAGGGGATCTCAGATACGCAGTATTTT. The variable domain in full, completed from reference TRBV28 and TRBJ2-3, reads DVKVTQSSRYLVKRTGEKVFLECVQDMDHENMFWYRQDPGLGLRLIYFSYDVKMKEKGDIPEGYSVSREKKERFSLILESASTNQTSMYLCASSTSGQGISDTQYFGPGTRLTVL.

In nucleotides, the CDR3 is TGTGCCAGTAGTATGGAAGCGGAGTACGAGCAGTACTTC. Translation gives CASSMEAEYEQYF. This chain links TRBV19 with TRBJ2-4; D perhaps matches TRBD2 (5 bases). The better agreement between TRBJ2-7 and the DNA end casts doubt on the J call. CDR1 and CDR2 (germline): LNHDA, SQIVND (reference sequence). This CDR3 is 13 amino acids long.

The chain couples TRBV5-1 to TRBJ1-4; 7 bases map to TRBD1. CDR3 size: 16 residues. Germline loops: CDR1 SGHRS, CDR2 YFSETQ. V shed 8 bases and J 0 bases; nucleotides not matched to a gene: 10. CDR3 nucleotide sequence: TGCGCCAGAAGGGAGGGGGCGCCTACAACTAATGAAAAACTGTTTTTT. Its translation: CARREGAPTTNEKLFF.